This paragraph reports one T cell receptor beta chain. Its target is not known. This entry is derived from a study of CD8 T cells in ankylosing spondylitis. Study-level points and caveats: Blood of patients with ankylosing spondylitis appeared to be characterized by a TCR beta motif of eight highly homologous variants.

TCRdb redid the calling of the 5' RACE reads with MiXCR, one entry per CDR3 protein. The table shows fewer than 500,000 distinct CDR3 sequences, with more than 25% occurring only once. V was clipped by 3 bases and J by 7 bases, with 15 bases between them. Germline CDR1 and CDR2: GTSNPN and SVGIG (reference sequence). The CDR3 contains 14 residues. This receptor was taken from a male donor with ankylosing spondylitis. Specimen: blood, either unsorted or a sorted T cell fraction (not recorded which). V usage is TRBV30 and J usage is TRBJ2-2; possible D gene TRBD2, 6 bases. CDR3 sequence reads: CAWRPGLRGGELFF. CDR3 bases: TGTGCCTGGAGGCCGGGACTTCGTGGCGGGGAGCTGTTTTTT.